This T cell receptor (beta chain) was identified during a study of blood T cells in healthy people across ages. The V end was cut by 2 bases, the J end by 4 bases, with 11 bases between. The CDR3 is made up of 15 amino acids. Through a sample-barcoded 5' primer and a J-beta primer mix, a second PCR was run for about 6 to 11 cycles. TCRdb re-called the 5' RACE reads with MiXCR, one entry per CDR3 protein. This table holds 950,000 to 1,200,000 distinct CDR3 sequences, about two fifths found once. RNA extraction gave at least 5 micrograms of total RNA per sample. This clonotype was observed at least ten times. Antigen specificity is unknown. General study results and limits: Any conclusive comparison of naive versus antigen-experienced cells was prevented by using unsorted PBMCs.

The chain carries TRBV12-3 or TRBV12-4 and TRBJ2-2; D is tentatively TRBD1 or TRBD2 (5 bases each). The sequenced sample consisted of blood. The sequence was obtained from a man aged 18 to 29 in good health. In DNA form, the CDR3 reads TGTGCCAGCAGTTTACAGGGAGAGAGCACCGGGGAGCTGTTTTTT. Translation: CASSLQGESTGELFF.